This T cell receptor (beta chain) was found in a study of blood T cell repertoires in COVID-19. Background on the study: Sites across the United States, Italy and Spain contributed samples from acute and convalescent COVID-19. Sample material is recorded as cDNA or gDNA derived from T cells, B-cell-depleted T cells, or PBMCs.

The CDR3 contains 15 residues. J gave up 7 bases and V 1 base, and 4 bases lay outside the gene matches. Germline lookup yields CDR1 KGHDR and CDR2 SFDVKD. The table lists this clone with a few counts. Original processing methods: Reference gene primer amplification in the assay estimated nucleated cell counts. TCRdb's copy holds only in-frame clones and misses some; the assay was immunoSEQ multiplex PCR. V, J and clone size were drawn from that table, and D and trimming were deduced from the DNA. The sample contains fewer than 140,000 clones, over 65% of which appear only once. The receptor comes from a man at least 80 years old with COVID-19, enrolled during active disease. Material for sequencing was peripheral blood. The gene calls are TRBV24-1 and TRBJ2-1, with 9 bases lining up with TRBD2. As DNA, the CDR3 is TGTGCCACCAGTGATTTTGGGCTAGCGGGAAATGAGCAGTTCTTC. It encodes CATSDFGLAGNEQFF.